The present TCR beta chain was sequenced within a study of blood T cell repertoires in COVID-19. On the study more broadly: Sites across the United States, Italy and Spain contributed samples from acute and convalescent COVID-19.

In the study's own analysis: Counts of nucleated cells, estimated from reference gene primer amplification, were obtained. Sequenced by immunoSEQ multiplex PCR; TCRdb stores in-frame clones only, minus some. The V and J calls and clone size were taken over from that table, and D and trimming were inferred from the DNA. The table lists around 250,000 clones, about 87% of them singletons, with 8.6% in the top ten. The sequencing input was peripheral blood. The sequence derives from a human donor in a cohort sampled during active COVID-19.

The CDR3 DNA sequence: TGCGCCAGCAGCCCTCAGGAGGCCGGGGAGCTGTTTTTT. Amino acids: CASSPQEAGELFF. The V call is TRBV5-1, the J call TRBJ2-2, with D maybe TRBD2 (5 bases). This CDR3 is built from 13 residues. Germline V gene sequence: CDR1 SGHRS, CDR2 YFSETQ. V was cut by 4 bases and J by 6 bases, with 10 bases left in between.